The entry below gives a single T cell receptor beta chain sequence along with its context. Profiling relied on immunoSEQ multiplex PCR, and the TCRdb table lists in-frame clones only, not all of them. The sample consists of 52,000 or so clones, 60% to 80% of them appearing once. The germline V gene encodes CDR1 LGHNA and CDR2 YNFKEQ. This CDR3 contains 16 residues. V dropped 4 bases and J dropped 4 bases, with 19 bases sitting between them. This sample was included in a study of CD4+ T cells in melanoma. The rearrangement links TRBV4-2 to TRBJ1-2; no firm D call. Material for sequencing was tumor tissue. The source of this sequence is a human donor with melanoma. The CDR3 here is CASSPPGSDEVYGYTF. As DNA, the CDR3 is TGTGCCAGCAGCCCCCCAGGCAGCGACGAGGTCTATGGCTACACCTTC.